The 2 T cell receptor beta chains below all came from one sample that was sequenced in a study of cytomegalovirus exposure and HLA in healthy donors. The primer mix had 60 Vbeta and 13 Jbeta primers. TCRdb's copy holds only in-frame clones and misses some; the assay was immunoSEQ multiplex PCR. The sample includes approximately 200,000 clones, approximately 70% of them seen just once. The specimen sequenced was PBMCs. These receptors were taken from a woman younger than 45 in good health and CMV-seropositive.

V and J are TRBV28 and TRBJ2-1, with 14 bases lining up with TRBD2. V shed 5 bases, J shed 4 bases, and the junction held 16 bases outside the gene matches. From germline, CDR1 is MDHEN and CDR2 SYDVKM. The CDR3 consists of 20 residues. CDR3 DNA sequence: TGTGCCAGCAGTCTACCCACCCGAGGGACTAGCGGGAGCAAATACAATGAGCAGTTCTTC. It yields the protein CASSLPTRGTSGSKYNEQFF.

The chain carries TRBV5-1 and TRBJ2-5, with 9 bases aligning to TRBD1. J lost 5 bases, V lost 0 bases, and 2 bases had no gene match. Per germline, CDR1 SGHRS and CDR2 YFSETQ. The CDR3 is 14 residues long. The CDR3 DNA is TGCGCCAGCAGCTTGGACAGGGGGCGTGAGACCCAGTACTTC. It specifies CASSLDRGRETQYF. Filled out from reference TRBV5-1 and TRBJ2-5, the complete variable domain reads KAGVTQTPRYLIKTRGQQVTLSCSPISGHRSVSWYQQTPGQGLQFLFEYFSETQRNKGNFPGRFSGRQFSNSRSEMNVSTLELGDSALYLCASSLDRGRETQYFGPGTRLLVL.